The entry that follows covers one T cell receptor (beta chain) sequence. V lost 6 bases and J 6 bases, leaving 17 bases between the germline ends. Germline V gives CDR1 SQVTM, CDR2 ANQGSEA. The CDR3 contains 13 residues. The data originate from a study of blood T cell repertoires in COVID-19. As handled by the study authors: The authors estimated nucleated cell counts from reference gene primer amplification. This table comes from immunoSEQ multiplex PCR, and its TCRdb copy is limited to in-frame clones, with some not included. V, J and clone size are those of that table, while D and trimming were read from the DNA. The data contain approximately 220,000 clones, roughly 80% of them singletons.

The specimen was peripheral blood. The rearrangement joins TRBV29-1 to TRBJ1-2; D is possibly TRBD1 (5 bases). The sequence came from a woman aged 70 to 79 with acute or convalescent COVID-19. CDR3 DNA: TGCAGCGTATCGCAAGGGGTGGGCGATGGCTACACCTTC. It translates to CSVSQGVGDGYTF.